Here is one T cell receptor (beta chain) with its context. This CDR3 has 15 amino acids. Germline V lookup: CDR1 MDHEN, CDR2 SYDVKM. V shed 7 bases and J shed 1 base, with 17 bases lying between them. Repertoires were generated with immunoSEQ multiplex PCR, while TCRdb's copy carries only in-frame clones and drops some. This sample has some 350,000 clones; approximately 87% occur once, and the top ten carry about 6.9%. This specimen belongs to a study of blood T cell repertoires in COVID-19. On the study more broadly: Sites across the United States, Italy and Spain contributed samples from acute and convalescent COVID-19.

The sequenced sample was peripheral blood. The clonotype originates from a woman in her forties or fifties with COVID-19, enrolled during active disease. The chain links TRBV28 to TRBJ2-7; TRBD1 might be the D (6 bases). CDR3 in DNA: TGTGCCAGCACCCCTCAGGGGAGCAAGTCCTACGAGCAGTACTTC. It specifies CASTPQGSKSYEQYF.